This entry lists 27 T cell receptor beta chains sequenced from one sample in a study of beta chain features in type 1 diabetes. Expressed TCRB transcripts were sequenced because the entire RNA isolate underwent reverse transcription. Assay: immunoSEQ multiplex PCR; the TCRdb copy retains only in-frame clones and omits some. The sample includes around 280,000 clones, 7% to 9% of them seen just once. Source material: central memory CD4+ T cells from blood. The receptors derive from a woman aged 18-29 years in good health.

This clone was found a few times. This sample also contains other DNA sequences that code for the same CDR3. The chain joins TRBV6-6 to TRBJ1-5, with TRBD1 identical over 8 bases. The CDR3 runs 12 residues. Germline CDR1 is MNHNY and CDR2 is SVGAGI (reference sequence). V shed 8 bases and J 4 bases; nucleotides not matched to a gene: 1. CDR3 DNA: TGTGCCAGCCGACAGGGGAATCAGCCCCAGCATTTT. Amino acid sequence: CASRQGNQPQHF.

The V and J genes are TRBV2 and TRBJ2-5, with D possibly TRBD2 on 6 matching bases. The CDR3 length is 14 residues. Germline loops: CDR1 SNHLY, CDR2 FYNNEI. V was trimmed by 4 bases and J by 4 bases, leaving 13 bases between them. CDR3 loop: CASSVGREAETQYF. CDR3 nucleotide sequence: TGTGCCAGCAGTGTCGGAAGGGAGGCAGAGACCCAGTACTTC.

The sample holds a few counts of this clone. The V gene is TRBV5-1, the J gene TRBJ2-2, with D hard to call. Trimming stripped 0 bases from V and 6 bases from J, with 6 bases between. Germline lookup yields CDR1 SGHRS and CDR2 YFSETQ. The CDR3 runs to 13 residues. The CDR3 is CASSLAEAGELFF. The CDR3 nucleotides read TGCGCCAGCAGCTTGGCCGAAGCCGGGGAGCTGTTTTTT.

A few counts support this clone. This chain links TRBV7-8 with TRBJ2-1; a possible D gene is TRBD2 (5 bases). V lost 7 bases and J lost 4, with 17 bases in between. The CDR3 consists of 15 residues. Germline V gives CDR1 SGHVS, CDR2 FQNEAQ. The CDR3 protein is CASIMLAGGYNEQFF. The CDR3 bases are TGTGCCAGCATCATGCTCGCCGGCGGGTACAATGAGCAGTTCTTC.

This chain uses TRBV14 with TRBJ1-6, with D hard to call. The CDR3 runs 12 residues. Trimming cost V 7 bases and J 7 bases, with 8 bases left between them. From germline, CDR1 is SGHDN and CDR2 FVKESK. CDR3 nucleotide sequence: TGTGCCAGCACTCCGGGGAATTCACCCCTCCACTTT. Amino acids: CASTPGNSPLHF.

The chain combines TRBV5-4 with TRBJ2-5; TRBD1 matches 7 bases. With 3 bases clipped from V and 2 bases from J, the junction kept 4 bases outside the gene matches. Germline-derived CDR1 and CDR2 are SGHNT and YYREEE (reference sequence). The CDR3 sequence is 14 residues long. CDR3 sequence: CASSSRTGQETQYF. CDR3 sequence (DNA): TGTGCCAGCAGCTCAAGGACAGGTCAAGAGACCCAGTACTTC.

CDR3 coding DNA: TGTGCCAGTGGAGTTAGTTTCTCCTACGAGCAGTACTTC. Translation gives CASGVSFSYEQYF. V is TRBV6-5 and J is TRBJ2-7; D unresolved. CDR1 and CDR2 (germline): MNHEY, SVGAGI. V dropped 9 bases and J dropped 0 bases, with 12 bases sitting between them. The CDR3 runs 13 residues.

This clone was counted only a few times. V is TRBV2 and J is TRBJ1-4; unclear D gene. Trimming left V 8 bases short and J 4 bases short, with 11 bases between. Germline CDR1 is SNHLY and CDR2 is FYNNEI. This CDR3 is built from 13 residues. CDR3 region: CASGRNRNEKLFF. DNA for the CDR3: TGTGCCAGCGGTCGTAATCGTAATGAAAAACTGTTTTTT.

The chain uses TRBV20-1 and TRBJ2-3; D not resolved. Trimming pared 3 bases from V and 6 bases from J, leaving 7 bases between. This CDR3 comprises 11 residues. The germline gives CDR1 DFQATT, CDR2 SNEGSKA (reference sequence). The CDR3 sequence: CSASNWDTQYF. CDR3 bases: TGCAGTGCTAGTAACTGGGATACGCAGTATTTT.

This clone has only a few counts. Just one base apart from a much larger clone, this may be a read error. The V call is TRBV28, the J call TRBJ2-1; 11 bases match TRBD1. CDR1 MDHEN and CDR2 SYDVKM come from the germline V gene. The CDR3 length is 15 residues. The trim removed 7 bases at V and 8 bases at J, leaving 10 bases unmatched. CDR3 amino acids: CASTSGGTGGYEQFF. The CDR3 bases are TGTGCCAGCACCTCAGGGGGGACAGGGGGGTATGAGCAGTTCTTC.

The V call is TRBV5-1, the J call TRBJ2-5; D not certain. Trimming removed 0 bases at V and 2 bases at J, with 8 bases between. CDR1 is SGHRS, CDR2 YFSETQ, per germline. CDR3 length: 14 amino acids. In DNA form, the CDR3 reads TGCGCCAGCAGCTTGGTGCCAGGTCAAGAGACCCAGTACTTC. Amino acid sequence: CASSLVPGQETQYF.

In this sample, this clone turned up a few times. The CDR3: CSVDNTGETEAFF. Here the CDR3 DNA reads TGCAGCGTTGATAATACAGGGGAGACTGAAGCTTTCTTT. This chain uses TRBV29-1 with TRBJ1-1; 7 nucleotides align to TRBD1. The V and J ends lost 3 bases and 5 bases, in that order; junction bases with no gene match: 6. Germline values: CDR1 SQVTM, CDR2 ANQGSEA. The CDR3 has 13 residues.

The chain employs TRBV7-3 and TRBJ2-3, with 8 bases that match TRBD1. Germline V gene lookup returns CDR1 SGHTA and CDR2 FQGTGA. Trimming removed 3 bases from V and 2 bases from J; junction bases left unmatched: 7. The CDR3 extends over 16 amino acids. CDR3 sequence reads: CASSFRQGATTDTQYF. The CDR3 DNA reads as TGTGCCAGCAGCTTTAGGCAGGGGGCGACCACAGATACGCAGTATTTT.

This clone was counted ten times or more. V is TRBV27 and J is TRBJ2-3; D gene ambiguous. The CDR3 has 14 amino acids. Germline V CDR1 and CDR2: MNHEY, SMNVEV (reference sequence). V lost 5 bases and J 4 bases, leaving 13 bases between the germline ends. The CDR3 is CASSRQVSADTQYF. CDR3 sequence (DNA): TGTGCCAGCAGTCGGCAAGTCTCTGCAGATACGCAGTATTTT.

This clone came up a few times. The chain employs TRBV6-5 and TRBJ2-4; possible D gene TRBD1, 6 bases. Trimming removed 8 bases at V and 11 bases at J, with 13 bases between. Germline assignment: CDR1 MNHEY and CDR2 SVGAGI. The CDR3 sequence is 11 residues long. The CDR3 nucleotides read TGTGCCAGCCGGGACACAAGCCTTCAGTACTTC. The encoded protein is CASRDTSLQYF.

The table lists this clone with a few counts. This chain connects TRBV25-1 to TRBJ2-7; D gene uncertain. The germline gives CDR1 MGHDK, CDR2 SYGVNS. This CDR3 is built from 12 residues. The V gene lost 11 bases and the J gene lost 0 bases, with 11 bases spanning the gap. The CDR3 region is CAVSSSSYEQYF. DNA of the CDR3: TGTGCCGTCAGTTCGAGCTCCTACGAGCAGTACTTC.

The V and J genes are TRBV4-3 and TRBJ1-1; possibly TRBD1 for D (6 bases). The V end lost 4 bases, the J end lost 4 bases, and 10 bases lay between the germline ends. CDR3 length: 13 amino acids. Germline-derived CDR1 and CDR2 are LGHNA and YSLEER. CDR3 protein: CASSRGQSTEAFF. The CDR3 DNA sequence: TGCGCCAGCAGCCGAGGACAGAGCACTGAAGCTTTCTTT.

The rearrangement joins TRBV7-9 to TRBJ2-5; 12 bases map to TRBD2. CDR1 is SEHNR, CDR2 FQNEAQ, per germline (reference sequence). V shed 4 bases, J shed 11 bases, and the junction held 17 bases outside the gene matches. The CDR3 runs 17 residues. The CDR3 protein is CASSSHLVLAGGGEQYF. In nucleotides, the CDR3 is TGTGCCAGCAGCTCCCACCTAGTACTAGCGGGAGGTGGGGAGCAGTACTTC.

The gene calls are TRBV2 and TRBJ2-1; perhaps TRBD2 as D (5 bases). The CDR3 has 15 amino acids. Germline V gene lookup returns CDR1 SNHLY and CDR2 FYNNEI. Trimming took 6 bases from V and 2 from J, leaving 14 bases between them. Here the CDR3 reads CASSPDLAAYNEQFF. CDR3 in DNA: TGTGCCAGCAGCCCGGACTTGGCCGCCTACAATGAGCAGTTCTTC.

V is TRBV7-2 and J is TRBJ1-5, with D tentatively TRBD1 (5 bases). The germline V and J ends were trimmed by 5 bases and 3 bases, with 11 bases remaining between them. The CDR3 totals 14 residues. The germline CDR1 and CDR2 sequences are SGHTA and FQGNSA. DNA of the CDR3: TGTGCCAGCAGCCCTCAGGGACCCAATCAGCCCCAGCATTTT. Its protein product is CASSPQGPNQPQHF. Combining the CDR3 with reference TRBV7-2 and TRBJ1-5 gives the whole variable domain GAGVSQSPSNKVTEKGKDVELRCDPISGHTALYWYRQSLGQGLEFLIYFQGNSAPDKSGLPSDRFSAERTGGSVSTLTIQRTQQEDSAVYLCASSPQGPNQPQHFGDGTRLSIL.

Of note for this clone: This sample also contains other DNA sequences that code for the same CDR3. The V and J genes are TRBV7-2 and TRBJ2-5; D gene unclear. The V gene's germline CDR1 is SGHTA and CDR2 FQGNSA. V gave up 2 bases and J gave up 4 bases, with 8 bases separating them. This CDR3 has 13 amino acids. The CDR3 spells CASSLSLGETQYF. CDR3 nucleotide sequence: TGTGCCAGCAGCTTATCCCTAGGAGAGACCCAGTACTTC.

The chain carries TRBV7-3 and TRBJ2-1, with 12 bases lining up with TRBD2. CDR1 is SGHTA and CDR2 is FQGTGA in the germline V gene. The V segment lost 4 bases and the J segment 3 bases; nucleotides outside the gene matches: 13. The CDR3 covers 19 residues. CDR3 DNA: TGTGCCAGCAGCTCGATGACTAGCGGGAGTCCCCGTCGCTACAATGAGCAGTTCTTC. This translates into CASSSMTSGSPRRYNEQFF.

The chain employs TRBV28 and TRBJ1-5, with 10 positions matching TRBD1. This CDR3 is built from 15 residues. V gave up 7 bases and J gave up 6 bases; unmatched junction bases: 9. In germline, CDR1 is MDHEN, CDR2 SYDVKM. The CDR3 DNA is TGTGCCAGCATAGGACAGGGGGTAGGCCGTCAGCCCCAGCATTTT. It yields the protein CASIGQGVGRQPQHF.

The chain employs TRBV7-8 and TRBJ2-7, with D maybe TRBD2 (6 bases). Deletions cut 2 bases from V and 6 bases from J, with 14 bases between. The CDR3 loop spans 14 amino acids. Germline-derived CDR1 and CDR2 are SGHVS and FQNEAQ. The CDR3 bases are TGTGCCAGCAGCTTACTTTTGACTAGTAGCGAGCAGTACGTC. Its translation is CASSLLLTSSEQYV.

The chain carries TRBV18 and TRBJ2-3, with TRBD1 matching 7 bases. Germline V gives CDR1 KGHSH, CDR2 LQKENI. The CDR3 is 16 residues long. Trimming cost V 3 bases and J 0 bases; bases outside gene matches: 6. CDR3 bases: TGTGCCAGCTCACCCCTGAGGACAGGCAGCACAGATACGCAGTATTTT. It encodes CASSPLRTGSTDTQYF.

The chain's CDR3 is CASSQDLGDRKQFF. CDR3 bases: TGTGCCAGCAGCCAAGATTTGGGAGACAGGAAGCAGTTCTTC. The chain links TRBV4-2 to TRBJ2-1; TRBD1 is a possible D gene (6 bases). Trimming pared 0 bases from V and 11 bases from J, leaving 14 bases between. Germline lookup yields CDR1 LGHNA and CDR2 YNFKEQ. This CDR3 has 14 amino acids.

This clone was detected only a few times. The rearrangement links TRBV5-4 to TRBJ2-5; D perhaps matches TRBD1 (5 bases). This CDR3 spans 15 amino acids. CDR1 is SGHNT and CDR2 is YYREEE in the germline V gene (reference sequence). The V and J ends lost 3 bases and 5 bases respectively, with 17 bases between them. CDR3 amino acids: CASSSALPAGETQYF. In DNA, the CDR3 is TGTGCCAGCAGCTCCGCTCTCCCGGCAGGGGAGACCCAGTACTTC.